These T cell receptor beta chains were read from a single sample in a study of cytomegalovirus exposure and HLA in healthy donors. Sequencing was performed with immunoSEQ multiplex PCR; in TCRdb, only in-frame clones are kept and a portion is missing. Among tens of thousands of clones, around 88% were seen once, and the ten largest hold around 1.7%. The sequenced sample was PBMCs. The source of these receptors is a woman aged 18-29 years in good health and CMV-seronegative. Both conserved end residues are part of each CDR3. The order of the fields is D gene, V gene, CDR3 length, clone size, J gene, CDR3 DNA, CDR3 protein. A D gene is named only where the DNA matches it firmly. For some rows the clone size is stated as once, few or many, or as a class when expanded; others skip it.

d_call: NA
v_call: TRBV9
cdr3_length: 12
clone_size: NA
j_call: TRBJ2-7
cdr3_nt: TGTGCCAGCAGCGTAGAAGACGGGGAGCAGTACTTC
cdr3_aa: CASSVEDGEQYF

d_call: NA
v_call: TRBV7-9
cdr3_length: 13
clone_size: NA
j_call: TRBJ1-5
cdr3_nt: TGTGCCAGTTCCCGCGGGGGGAGGGAGCCCCAGCATTTT
cdr3_aa: CASSRGGREPQHF

d_call: TRBD1
v_call: TRBV9
cdr3_length: 17
clone_size: NA
j_call: TRBJ2-3
cdr3_nt: TGTGCCAGCAGCCCCCCGACAGGGGGTGAGGGCACAGATACGCAGTATTTT
cdr3_aa: CASSPPTGGEGTDTQYF

d_call: NA
v_call: TRBV30
cdr3_length: 12
clone_size: once
j_call: TRBJ2-2
cdr3_nt: TGTGCCTGGTCACGGGGGTCCGGGGAGCTGTTTTTT
cdr3_aa: CAWSRGSGELFF

d_call: NA
v_call: TRBV7-6
cdr3_length: 15
clone_size: once
j_call: TRBJ2-7
cdr3_nt: TGTGCCAGCAGCTTAGATGAGGGTTTCTCCTACGAGCAGTACTTC
cdr3_aa: CASSLDEGFSYEQYF

d_call: NA
v_call: TRBV5-5
cdr3_length: 15
clone_size: NA
j_call: TRBJ1-1
cdr3_nt: TGTGCCAGCAGCTTGCTGGGCAGGATGAACACTGAAGCTTTCTTT
cdr3_aa: CASSLLGRMNTEAFF

d_call: TRBD1
v_call: TRBV9
cdr3_length: 18
clone_size: NA
j_call: TRBJ2-2
cdr3_nt: TGTGCCAGCAGCGCCCAACCCGGTTCGGGACAGATCACCGGGGAGCTGTTTTTT
cdr3_aa: CASSAQPGSGQITGELFF

d_call: NA
v_call: TRBV10-2
cdr3_length: 15
clone_size: NA
j_call: TRBJ2-3
cdr3_nt: TGCGCCAGCAGTCCTTTAGCGGATATCACAGATACGCAGTATTTT
cdr3_aa: CASSPLADITDTQYF

d_call: TRBD1
v_call: TRBV2
cdr3_length: 15
clone_size: NA
j_call: TRBJ1-2
cdr3_nt: TGTGCCAGCAGTGAAAGGGGCAGGGGGGCGGCTGGCTACACCTTC
cdr3_aa: CASSERGRGAAGYTF

d_call: TRBD1
v_call: TRBV18
cdr3_length: 15
clone_size: NA
j_call: TRBJ1-6
cdr3_nt: TGTGCCAGCTCACCATCGGGGACAGGGAATTCACCCCTCCACTTT
cdr3_aa: CASSPSGTGNSPLHF

d_call: NA
v_call: TRBV19
cdr3_length: 14
clone_size: NA
j_call: TRBJ2-3
cdr3_nt: TGTGCCAGTAATGGCCGCGGGCAAAGAGATACGCAGTATTTT
cdr3_aa: CASNGRGQRDTQYF

d_call: TRBD2
v_call: TRBV9
cdr3_length: 16
clone_size: NA
j_call: TRBJ2-1
cdr3_nt: TGTGCCAGCAGTCCCACCCTACTAGCGGGGTACAATGAGCAGTTCTTC
cdr3_aa: CASSPTLLAGYNEQFF

d_call: NA
v_call: TRBV4-1
cdr3_length: 17
clone_size: few
j_call: TRBJ2-1
cdr3_nt: TGCGCCAGCAGCCAGACGACACGCTCATACCAATACAATGAGCAGTTCTTC
cdr3_aa: CASSQTTRSYQYNEQFF

d_call: NA
v_call: TRBV7-2
cdr3_length: 13
clone_size: NA
j_call: TRBJ2-7
cdr3_nt: TGTGCCAGCAGCTTAGGCCTTGACTTCGAGCAGTACTTC
cdr3_aa: CASSLGLDFEQYF

d_call: NA
v_call: TRBV5-6
cdr3_length: 17
clone_size: NA
j_call: TRBJ1-2
cdr3_nt: TGTGCCAGCAGCTTAGGCAGGGCCTCAGCCAGCATATATGGCTACACCTTC
cdr3_aa: CASSLGRASASIYGYTF

d_call: NA
v_call: TRBV9
cdr3_length: 14
clone_size: NA
j_call: TRBJ1-2
cdr3_nt: TGTGCCAGCAGAGCCCTTGGGAGGGGCGGTGGCTACACCTTC
cdr3_aa: CASRALGRGGGYTF

d_call: TRBD1
v_call: TRBV6-5
cdr3_length: 14
clone_size: NA
j_call: TRBJ1-2
cdr3_nt: TGTGCCAGCAGTCGCGAGACAGGGGTGAATGGCTACACCTTC
cdr3_aa: CASSRETGVNGYTF

d_call: TRBD1
v_call: TRBV9
cdr3_length: 15
clone_size: NA
j_call: TRBJ2-7
cdr3_nt: TGTGCCAGCAGTAAGGGAGACAGGGGTTCGTACGAGCAGTACTTC
cdr3_aa: CASSKGDRGSYEQYF

d_call: TRBD1
v_call: TRBV28
cdr3_length: 15
clone_size: NA
j_call: TRBJ2-4
cdr3_nt: TGTGCCAGCAGTTCGGACAGGGGGCCCAAAAACATTCAGTACTTC
cdr3_aa: CASSSDRGPKNIQYF

d_call: TRBD1
v_call: TRBV7-2
cdr3_length: 13
clone_size: NA
j_call: TRBJ1-1
cdr3_nt: TGTGCCAGCAGCCCCCGACAGGGCACTGAAGCTTTCTTT
cdr3_aa: CASSPRQGTEAFF

d_call: NA
v_call: TRBV29-1
cdr3_length: 16
clone_size: NA
j_call: TRBJ2-3
cdr3_nt: TGCAGCACCCTCGTCTGGGACACATTTTTCACAGATACGCAGTATTTT
cdr3_aa: CSTLVWDTFFTDTQYF

d_call: TRBD2
v_call: TRBV4-2
cdr3_length: 15
clone_size: NA
j_call: TRBJ2-3
cdr3_nt: TGTGCCAGCTCCCGGGGACTAGTTGGTCCAGATACGCAGTATTTT
cdr3_aa: CASSRGLVGPDTQYF

d_call: TRBD1
v_call: TRBV5-6
cdr3_length: 16
clone_size: NA
j_call: TRBJ1-4
cdr3_nt: TGTGCCAGCAGTCGCCGAACAGGGGCGGCTAATGAAAAACTGTTTTTT
cdr3_aa: CASSRRTGAANEKLFF

d_call: NA
v_call: TRBV6-5
cdr3_length: 14
clone_size: NA
j_call: TRBJ2-7
cdr3_nt: TGTGCCAGCACCCCTGTGGGGAGCTCCTACGAGCAGTACTTC
cdr3_aa: CASTPVGSSYEQYF

d_call: TRBD1
v_call: TRBV18
cdr3_length: 16
clone_size: NA
j_call: TRBJ1-1
cdr3_nt: TGTGCCAGCTCACCCGGGACAGACTTCATGAACACTGAAGCTTTCTTT
cdr3_aa: CASSPGTDFMNTEAFF

d_call: TRBD1
v_call: TRBV7-3
cdr3_length: 13
clone_size: NA
j_call: TRBJ2-5
cdr3_nt: TGTGCCAGCAGCGAGGGACAGCAAGAGACCCAGTACTTC
cdr3_aa: CASSEGQQETQYF

d_call: TRBD2
v_call: TRBV10-3
cdr3_length: 15
clone_size: NA
j_call: TRBJ2-5
cdr3_nt: TGTGCCATCAGACATAGCGGGGGGCCTCAAGAGACCCAGTACTTC
cdr3_aa: CAIRHSGGPQETQYF

d_call: TRBD2
v_call: TRBV6-4
cdr3_length: 16
clone_size: NA
j_call: TRBJ2-6
cdr3_nt: TGTGCCAGCAGTGCTAGCGGGGGGGCCGGGGCCAACGTCCTGACTTTC
cdr3_aa: CASSASGGAGANVLTF

d_call: TRBD1
v_call: TRBV6-6
cdr3_length: 15
clone_size: NA
j_call: TRBJ2-5
cdr3_nt: TGTGCCAGCAGACACCGGACAGGGGGCCCAGAGACCCAGTACTTC
cdr3_aa: CASRHRTGGPETQYF

d_call: TRBD1
v_call: TRBV10-3
cdr3_length: 18
clone_size: NA
j_call: TRBJ1-4
cdr3_nt: TGTGCCATCAGTGAGTCCACCGGGACAGGGGGGCCTAATGAAAAACTGTTTTTT
cdr3_aa: CAISESTGTGGPNEKLFF

d_call: TRBD1
v_call: TRBV6-5
cdr3_length: 14
clone_size: NA
j_call: TRBJ1-6
cdr3_nt: TGTGCCAGCCTCCCGGGACAGGGGAGCGGGGCCCTCCACTTT
cdr3_aa: CASLPGQGSGALHF

d_call: NA
v_call: TRBV7-9
cdr3_length: 14
clone_size: NA
j_call: TRBJ2-7
cdr3_nt: TGTGCCAGCAGCCGGGGGACAGAGATCTACGAGCAGTACTTC
cdr3_aa: CASSRGTEIYEQYF

d_call: TRBD2
v_call: TRBV11-1
cdr3_length: 14
clone_size: NA
j_call: TRBJ2-1
cdr3_nt: TGTGCCAGCAGCATGCAACATAGCGGGACAGAGCAGTTCTTC
cdr3_aa: CASSMQHSGTEQFF

d_call: TRBD2
v_call: TRBV7-6
cdr3_length: 17
clone_size: NA
j_call: TRBJ2-1
cdr3_nt: TGTGCCAGCAGCTTAGGTGGCGGGAGGCCGGCCTACAATGAGCAGTTCTTC
cdr3_aa: CASSLGGGRPAYNEQFF

d_call: TRBD1
v_call: TRBV25-1
cdr3_length: 14
clone_size: NA
j_call: TRBJ1-6
cdr3_nt: TGTGCCAGCAGCCCGGGACAGGGGATCTCACCCCTCCACTTT
cdr3_aa: CASSPGQGISPLHF

d_call: NA
v_call: TRBV7-2
cdr3_length: 15
clone_size: NA
j_call: TRBJ2-5
cdr3_nt: TGTGCCAGCAGCTTACAACGAGCGGACCAAGAGACCCAGTACTTC
cdr3_aa: CASSLQRADQETQYF

d_call: TRBD1
v_call: TRBV30
cdr3_length: 12
clone_size: NA
j_call: TRBJ1-2
cdr3_nt: TGTGCCGGCGACAGGGGGTGGAATGGCTACACCTTC
cdr3_aa: CAGDRGWNGYTF

d_call: NA
v_call: TRBV5-6
cdr3_length: 17
clone_size: NA
j_call: TRBJ2-5
cdr3_nt: TGTGCCAGCAGCTTGCTCAGGGCGGGGCCCACGGGGGAGACCCAGTACTTC
cdr3_aa: CASSLLRAGPTGETQYF

d_call: TRBD1
v_call: TRBV5-1
cdr3_length: 16
clone_size: few
j_call: TRBJ1-1
cdr3_nt: TGCGCCAGCAGCCCCGGGACAGCGTCTCTCGGCACTGAAGCTTTCTTT
cdr3_aa: CASSPGTASLGTEAFF

d_call: TRBD1
v_call: TRBV2
cdr3_length: 16
clone_size: NA
j_call: TRBJ2-7
cdr3_nt: TGTGCCAGCAGGAAGGCCCCGGGACAGGGTTCCTACGAGCAGTACTTC
cdr3_aa: CASRKAPGQGSYEQYF

d_call: NA
v_call: TRBV4-3
cdr3_length: 15
clone_size: NA
j_call: TRBJ2-7
cdr3_nt: TGCGCCAGCAGCCAAGAGCGGGCCTCGTCCTACGAGCAGTACTTC
cdr3_aa: CASSQERASSYEQYF

d_call: NA
v_call: TRBV13
cdr3_length: 15
clone_size: NA
j_call: TRBJ2-1
cdr3_nt: TGTGCCAGCAGCTCCCACGGGGGTGGTAAGAATGAGCAGTTCTTC
cdr3_aa: CASSSHGGGKNEQFF

d_call: NA
v_call: TRBV7-2
cdr3_length: 13
clone_size: NA
j_call: TRBJ1-1
cdr3_nt: TGTGCCAGCAGCTACCATCGGGGCACTGAAGCTTTCTTT
cdr3_aa: CASSYHRGTEAFF

d_call: NA
v_call: TRBV7-8
cdr3_length: 16
clone_size: NA
j_call: TRBJ2-5
cdr3_nt: TGTGCCAGCAGCCCCCTTGGGCAGAGTCCCCAAGAGACCCAGTACTTC
cdr3_aa: CASSPLGQSPQETQYF

d_call: NA
v_call: TRBV4-3
cdr3_length: 15
clone_size: NA
j_call: TRBJ2-1
cdr3_nt: TGCGCCAGCAGCCAAGACGGCTCTAGCTGGAATGAGCAGTTCTTC
cdr3_aa: CASSQDGSSWNEQFF

d_call: TRBD2
v_call: TRBV7-3
cdr3_length: 12
clone_size: NA
j_call: TRBJ2-1
cdr3_nt: TGTGCCAGCAGCTTTAGGGAGGGTGAGCAGTTCTTC
cdr3_aa: CASSFREGEQFF

d_call: TRBD2
v_call: TRBV30
cdr3_length: 10
clone_size: NA
j_call: TRBJ2-3
cdr3_nt: TGTGCCTGCATAGCGGGCATCCAGTATTTT
cdr3_aa: CACIAGIQYF

d_call: NA
v_call: TRBV7-2
cdr3_length: 14
clone_size: NA
j_call: TRBJ1-6
cdr3_nt: TGTGCCAGCAGCTTAGGACAGGCGAGCTCACCCCTCCACTTT
cdr3_aa: CASSLGQASSPLHF

d_call: NA
v_call: TRBV7-2
cdr3_length: 14
clone_size: NA
j_call: TRBJ1-3
cdr3_nt: TGTGCCAGCAGCTCACAGGGTGGCGGAAACACCATATATTTT
cdr3_aa: CASSSQGGGNTIYF

d_call: TRBD2
v_call: TRBV9
cdr3_length: 16
clone_size: NA
j_call: TRBJ2-7
cdr3_nt: TGTGCCAGCAGCGTAGAACCCCTCGGCGGGGGCTACGAGCAGTACTTC
cdr3_aa: CASSVEPLGGGYEQYF

d_call: NA
v_call: TRBV18
cdr3_length: 15
clone_size: NA
j_call: TRBJ1-2
cdr3_nt: TGTGCCAGCTCACCAGGATATCGGGGTGACTATGGCTACACCTTC
cdr3_aa: CASSPGYRGDYGYTF